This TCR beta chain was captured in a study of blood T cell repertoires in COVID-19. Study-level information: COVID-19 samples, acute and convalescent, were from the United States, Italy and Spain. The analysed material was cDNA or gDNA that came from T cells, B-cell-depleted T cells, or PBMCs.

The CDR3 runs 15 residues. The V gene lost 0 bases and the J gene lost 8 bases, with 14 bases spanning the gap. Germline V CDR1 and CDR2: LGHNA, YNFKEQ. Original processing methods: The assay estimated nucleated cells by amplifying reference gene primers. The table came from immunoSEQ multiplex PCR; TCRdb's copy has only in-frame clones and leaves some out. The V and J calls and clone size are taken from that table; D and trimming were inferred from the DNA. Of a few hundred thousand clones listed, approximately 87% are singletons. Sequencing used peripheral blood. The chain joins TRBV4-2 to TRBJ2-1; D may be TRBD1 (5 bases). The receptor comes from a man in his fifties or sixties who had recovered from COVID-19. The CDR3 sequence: CASSQEGLTGDEQFF. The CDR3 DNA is TGTGCCAGCAGCCAAGAGGGGCTTACCGGCGATGAGCAGTTCTTC.